This T cell receptor beta chain was recovered during a study of blood T cell repertoires in COVID-19. Background on the study: Both acute and convalescent COVID-19 samples were obtained from the United States, Italy and Spain. Sample material is recorded as cDNA or gDNA derived from T cells, B-cell-depleted T cells, or PBMCs.

In the original workflow: Using reference gene primer amplification, nucleated cell counts were estimated. Repertoires were generated with immunoSEQ multiplex PCR, while TCRdb's copy carries only in-frame clones and drops some. V and J calls and clone size are given by that table; D and trimming were obtained from the DNA. The data hold hundreds of thousands of clones, with around four fifths observed a single time. Only one count was recorded for this clone. The length of the CDR3 is 15 residues. V was pared by 1 base and J by 5 bases, with 14 bases between. Germline-derived CDR1 and CDR2 are SGHNT and YENEEA.

The receptor's source is a woman in her seventies with active or convalescent COVID-19. This sequence joins TRBV11-3 and TRBJ1-2; a possible D gene is TRBD1 (5 bases). The specimen was peripheral blood. CDR3 nucleotides: TGTGCCAGCAGCTTAGGGCCCGGGACTGATTATGGCTACACCTTC. Translation gives CASSLGPGTDYGYTF.